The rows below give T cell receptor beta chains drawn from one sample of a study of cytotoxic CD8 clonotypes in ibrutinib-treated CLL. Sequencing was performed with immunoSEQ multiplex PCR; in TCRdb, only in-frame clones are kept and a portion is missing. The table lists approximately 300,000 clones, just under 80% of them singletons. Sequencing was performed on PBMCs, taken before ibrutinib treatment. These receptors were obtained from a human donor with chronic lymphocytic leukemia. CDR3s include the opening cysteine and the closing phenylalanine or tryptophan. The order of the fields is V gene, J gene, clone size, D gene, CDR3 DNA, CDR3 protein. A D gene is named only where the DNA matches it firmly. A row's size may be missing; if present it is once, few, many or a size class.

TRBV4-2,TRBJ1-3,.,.,TGTGCCAGCAGCCAACGAACCCATCATGGGCAGGGTTTTGGAAACACCATATATTTT,CASSQRTHHGQGFGNTIYF
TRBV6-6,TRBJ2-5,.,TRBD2,TGTGCCAGCAGTTACGGCGGGACTACCTCCCAAGAGACCCAGTACTTC,CASSYGGTTSQETQYF
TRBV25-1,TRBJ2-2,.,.,TGTGCCACCACTCGCGGGAACCAGCGGGAGCTGTTTTTT,CATTRGNQRELFF
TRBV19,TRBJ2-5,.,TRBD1,TGTGCCAGTAGTGGCCGGACAGGGGGCAGCGAGACCCAGTACTTC,CASSGRTGGSETQYF
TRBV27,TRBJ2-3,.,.,TGTGCCAGCAGAGTACAGGGCAACCCTGATACGCAGTATTTT,CASRVQGNPDTQYF
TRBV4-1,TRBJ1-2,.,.,TGCGCCAGCAGTCCACAGCCGAAAAGAGGGTTTAGCTATGGCTACACCTTC,CASSPQPKRGFSYGYTF
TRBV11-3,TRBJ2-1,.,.,TGTGCCAGCAGCTCCCCCGACAATGAGCAGTTCTTC,CASSSPDNEQFF
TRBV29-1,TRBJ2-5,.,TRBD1,TGCAGCGTTGAAGACCGGACAGGGGGTCGGCGGGAGACCCAGTACTTC,CSVEDRTGGRRETQYF
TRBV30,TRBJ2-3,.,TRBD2,TGTGCCTGGAGTTACGGGGGAGGGAGCCGTGATACGCAGTATTTT,CAWSYGGGSRDTQYF
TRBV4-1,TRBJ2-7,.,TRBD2,TGCGCCAGCAGCCATCAGACTAGCGGGAGATCCGCCGAGCAGTACTTC,CASSHQTSGRSAEQYF
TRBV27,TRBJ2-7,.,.,.,CASSFLAGGNEQYF
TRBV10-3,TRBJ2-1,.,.,TGTGCCATCAGTGAGCCCCAGTACAATGAGCAGTTCTTC,CAISEPQYNEQFF
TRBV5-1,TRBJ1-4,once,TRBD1,TGCGCCAGCAGCGTCCAGGGGGTGGGAAATGAAAAACTGTTTTTT,CASSVQGVGNEKLFF
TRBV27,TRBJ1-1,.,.,TGTGCCAGCAGGACGTTCGGCGGGGGCACTGAAGCTTTCTTT,CASRTFGGGTEAFF
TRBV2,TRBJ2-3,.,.,TGTGCCAGCATTCACAAAAGGACGGATACGCAGTATTTT,CASIHKRTDTQYF
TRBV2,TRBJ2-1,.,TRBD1,TGTGCCAGCAGTTTCCAGGGGGATGAGCAGTTCTTC,CASSFQGDEQFF
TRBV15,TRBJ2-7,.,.,TGTGCCACCAGCAGAGATCATGGGGGGCTCTACGAGCAGTACTTC,CATSRDHGGLYEQYF
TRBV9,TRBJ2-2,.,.,TGTGCCAGCAGCGCGGGACTGCACACCGGGGAGCTGTTTTTT,CASSAGLHTGELFF
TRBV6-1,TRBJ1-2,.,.,TGTGCCAGCAGTCCCGGGACACGGGACTATGGCTACACCTTC,CASSPGTRDYGYTF
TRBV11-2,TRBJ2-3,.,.,TGTGCCAGCAGCTTGCGGAGATCTAGCACAGATACGCAGTATTTT,CASSLRRSSTDTQYF